These 3 T cell receptor beta chains came from one sample sequenced in a study of vaccination and CD4 T cells after COVID-19. Sequencing of DNA taken from cultured CD4+ T cells relied on the Oncomine TCR Beta short-read assay. MiXCR, applied by TCRdb to the PCR reads, yields one record per CDR3 protein. The data show around 20,000 distinct CDR3 sequences, 45% to 60% seen once. Treatment meaning: approximately nine-day PBMC culture with coronavirus spike peptide pools or control peptides (ViraFEST assay). Their antigens are not known. Sequenced: CD4+ T cells from blood, cultured in vitro. All receptors derive from a human donor who had recovered from COVID-19.

The chain employs TRBV30 and TRBJ2-5, with unresolved D. With 4 bases removed from V and 2 bases from J, the gap between germline ends came to 8 bases. Germline CDR1 is GTSNPN and CDR2 is SVGIG (reference sequence). The CDR3 extends over 12 amino acids. The CDR3 loop is CAWTLQQETQYF. DNA of the CDR3: TGTGCCTGGACGCTACAGCAAGAGACCCAGTACTTC.

This clonotype was observed a few times. CDR3 residues: CAIRDYNEQFF. The CDR3 bases are TGTGCCATCCGAGACTACAATGAGCAGTTCTTC. This chain connects TRBV10-3 to TRBJ2-1; no clear D. CDR1 ENHRY and CDR2 SYGVKD come from the germline V gene. Trimming shortened V by 8 bases and J by 3 bases, and 5 bases separated the two germline ends. The CDR3 totals 11 residues.

This chain links TRBV25-1 with TRBJ2-2; 7 bases fit TRBD2. The CDR3 totals 12 residues. V gave up 7 bases and J gave up 7 bases; unmatched junction bases: 3. Germline CDR1 MGHDK, CDR2 SYGVNS. The CDR3 loop is CASKWEGGELFF. CDR3 bases: TGTGCCAGCAAGTGGGAGGGCGGGGAGCTGTTTTTT.